Following are 29 T cell receptor beta chains from one sample sequenced in a study of early T cells in non-severe SARS-CoV-2 infection. Each CDR3 protein gets one entry after TCRdb re-called the 5' RACE reads with MiXCR. This table has nearly 95,000 distinct CDR3 sequences, approximately 17% appearing once. The starting material was whole blood, obtained at baseline. Every receptor here comes from an adult who was a healthcare worker with PCR-confirmed SARS-CoV-2 infection or an uninfected control (not recorded which).

This clonotype showed up just a few times. This chain links TRBV4-1 with TRBJ2-7; 7 bases fit TRBD1. CDR3 length equals 15 residues. J gave up 3 bases and V 0 bases, and 5 bases lay outside the gene matches. Per germline, CDR1 MGHRA and CDR2 YSYEKL. CDR3 in DNA: TGCGCCAGCAGCCAAGATTCGGGACAGTTCTACGAGCAGTACTTC. Its translation is CASSQDSGQFYEQYF.

The V call is TRBV15, the J call TRBJ2-7; possible D gene TRBD1, 6 bases. Germline CDR1 LNHNV, CDR2 YYDKDF (reference sequence). V lost 0 bases to trimming and J lost 6 bases, with 12 bases between them. The CDR3 is 14 residues long. CDR3 sequence (DNA): TGTGCCACCAGCAGAGATATGGGGGCCGGCGAGCAGTACTTC. Translated, it gives CATSRDMGAGEQYF.

This clonotype appeared a few times. The chain has TRBV3-1 and TRBJ2-7; D unclear. The CDR3 loop spans 14 amino acids. Germline V gives CDR1 LGHDT, CDR2 YNNKEL (reference sequence). Trimming stripped 1 base from V and 6 bases from J, with 13 bases between. CDR3 DNA sequence: TGTGCCAGCAGCCAAGGGTTCTCTAGTGCCGAGCAGTACTTC. Translation: CASSQGFSSAEQYF.

This clonotype showed up just a few times. CDR3 loop: CASSLRDRQFF. DNA for the CDR3: TGTGCCAGCAGTCTCCGGGACCGGCAGTTCTTC. V usage is TRBV28 and J usage is TRBJ2-1; the D call may be TRBD1 or TRBD2 (5 bases each). Germline loops: CDR1 MDHEN, CDR2 SYDVKM. V lost 5 bases and J 12 bases, leaving 11 bases between the germline ends. This CDR3 spans 11 amino acids.

This clonotype came up a few times. V and J are TRBV27 and TRBJ2-3, with a possible D match to TRBD1 (5 bases). Trimming pared 3 bases from V and 7 bases from J, leaving 11 bases between. Germline CDR1 and CDR2: MNHEY and SMNVEV (reference sequence). The CDR3 has 13 amino acids. The CDR3 sequence is CASSLRQGHTQYF. The CDR3 coding sequence is TGTGCCAGCAGTTTGCGCCAGGGCCATACGCAGTATTTT.

The chain links TRBV9 to TRBJ2-1; D is ambiguous. This CDR3 has 14 residues. CDR1 SGDLS and CDR2 YYNGEE come from the germline V gene. The V and J ends lost 0 bases and 6 bases respectively, with 10 bases between them. This CDR3 reads CASSVGTGSNEQFF. For the CDR3, the DNA is TGTGCCAGCAGCGTAGGCACGGGCTCCAATGAGCAGTTCTTC.

The chain links TRBV30 to TRBJ2-3; TRBD1 aligns across 8 bases. The CDR3 has 13 residues. Losses at the gene ends were 8 bases for V and 8 bases for J; bases not matched to a gene: 12. Germline V CDR1 and CDR2: GTSNPN, SVGIG (reference sequence). The CDR3 nucleotides read TGTGCCAGCCAGGGGGCCAGGGGATCTACGCAGTATTTT. This codes for CASQGARGSTQYF.

The CDR3 loop reads CASSPPSRYEQFF. The CDR3, as DNA: TGTGCCAGCTCACCACCTTCGCGTTATGAGCAGTTCTTC. The chain joins TRBV18 to TRBJ2-1; D is uncertain. Germline V lookup: CDR1 KGHSH, CDR2 LQKENI. Trimming stripped 0 bases from V and 8 bases from J, with 8 bases between. The CDR3 length is 13 residues.

J is TRBJ1-2 and V is TRBV10-3; D is undetermined. V shed 2 bases and J shed 4 bases, with 11 bases lying between them. The CDR3 spans 14 residues. CDR1 is ENHRY and CDR2 is SYGVKD in the germline V gene. The DNA for the CDR3 is TGTGCCATCAGTGAGCCCCCATCGGGCTATGGCTACACCTTC. This translates into CAISEPPSGYGYTF.

This clonotype was observed a few times. The chain carries TRBV7-3 and TRBJ2-2; the D is unclear. The CDR3 covers 13 residues. Germline V CDR1 and CDR2: SGHTA, FQGTGA. The V end lost 4 bases, the J end lost 6 bases, and 9 bases lay between the germline ends. As DNA, the CDR3 is TGTGCCAGCAGCTCCCGACTCTCCGGGGAGCTGTTTTTT. It specifies CASSSRLSGELFF.

CDR3 nucleotides: TGTGCCAGCAGCACCGGAAGTGCGAGCGGCAACACCGGGGAGCTGTTTTTT. It is translated as CASSTGSASGNTGELFF. The V call is TRBV5-4, the J call TRBJ2-2, with D possibly matching TRBD2 (5 bases). CDR3 length: 17 residues. Trimming cost V 4 bases and J 2 bases, with 18 bases left between them. Germline assignment: CDR1 SGHNT and CDR2 YYREEE (reference sequence).

This clonotype has a handful of counts. This sequence joins TRBV12-3 or TRBV12-4 and TRBJ2-7; D is unclear. Trimming took 2 bases from V and 5 from J, leaving 16 bases between them. This CDR3 is built from 15 residues. CDR3 protein: CASSLSLSGSDEQYF. CDR3 DNA sequence: TGTGCCAGCAGTTTATCTCTGTCCGGGTCTGACGAGCAGTACTTC.

This chain connects TRBV7-9 to TRBJ1-4, with 10 bases matching TRBD1. Germline V CDR1 and CDR2: SEHNR, FQNEAQ (reference sequence). This CDR3 contains 16 residues. Germline trimming cut 0 bases from V and 7 bases from J; bases unmatched to any gene: 5. The CDR3 nucleotides are TGTGCCAGCAGCTTAGCCCCCGGGACAGGGGTTGAAAAACTGTTTTTT. Residues: CASSLAPGTGVEKLFF. Using reference TRBV7-9 and TRBJ1-4 for the parts outside the CDR3, the full variable domain is DTGVSQNPRHKITKRGQNVTFRCDPISEHNRLYWYRQTLGQGPEFLTYFQNEAQLEKSRLLSDRFSAERPKGSFSTLEIQRTEQGDSAMYLCASSLAPGTGVEKLFFGSGTQLSVL.

A few counts support this clonotype. This chain's CDR3 is CASSPTRTDEQFF. DNA of the CDR3: TGTGCCAGTAGTCCCACCCGGACGGATGAGCAGTTCTTC. The chain carries TRBV19 and TRBJ2-1; D remains unclear. CDR1 and CDR2 (germline): LNHDA, SQIVND (reference sequence). The germline V and J ends were trimmed by 5 bases and 8 bases, with 13 bases remaining between them. This CDR3 region has 13 residues.

This clonotype was seen at least ten times. The rearrangement uses TRBV7-2 and TRBJ2-3; 7 nucleotides line up with TRBD2. This CDR3 region has 13 residues. After removal of 5 bases from V and 5 bases from J, the junction contained 4 bases not matched to a gene. Germline V gene sequence: CDR1 SGHTA, CDR2 FQGNSA. The CDR3 DNA is TGTGCCAGCAGCCGCGAGCGGGAAGATACGCAGTATTTT. It is translated as CASSREREDTQYF. Combining the CDR3 with reference TRBV7-2 and TRBJ2-3 gives the whole variable domain GAGVSQSPSNKVTEKGKDVELRCDPISGHTALYWYRQSLGQGLEFLIYFQGNSAPDKSGLPSDRFSAERTGGSVSTLTIQRTQQEDSAVYLCASSREREDTQYFGPGTRLTVL.

V is TRBV20-1 and J is TRBJ1-5; perhaps TRBD1 as D (5 bases). This CDR3 is built from 13 residues. CDR1 is DFQATT and CDR2 is SNEGSKA in the germline V gene (reference sequence). The V end was cut by 7 bases, the J end by 3 bases, with 13 bases between. CDR3: CSVRSDTNQPQHF. As DNA, the CDR3 is TGCAGTGTTCGATCGGACACCAATCAGCCCCAGCATTTT.

V usage is TRBV14 and J usage is TRBJ2-5; D possibly corresponds to TRBD2 (5 bases). V was cut by 4 bases and J by 3 bases, with 15 bases left in between. CDR3 length equals 15 residues. CDR1 is SGHDN and CDR2 is FVKESK in the germline V gene. This CDR3 reads CASSPGINPKETQYF. CDR3 sequence (DNA): TGTGCCAGCAGCCCCGGGATTAACCCGAAAGAGACCCAGTACTTC.

This clonotype was detected ten times or more. This chain uses TRBV5-4 with TRBJ2-5, with D maybe TRBD2 (6 bases). The germline V gene has CDR1 SGHNT and CDR2 YYREEE (reference sequence). Trimming took 4 bases from V and 5 from J, leaving 18 bases between them. CDR3 length: 15 residues. In DNA, the CDR3 is TGTGCCAGCAGCGGGGGTAATAGCGGAGCGGAGACCCAGTACTTC. Translation: CASSGGNSGAETQYF. Supplemented by reference TRBV5-4 and TRBJ2-5, the full variable domain reads ETGVTQSPTHLIKTRGQQVTLRCSSQSGHNTVSWYQQALGQGPQFIFQYYREEENGRGNFPPRFSGLQFPNYSSELNVNALELDDSALYLCASSGGNSGAETQYFGPGTRLLVL.

The rearrangement uses TRBV14 and TRBJ2-5; D not certain. The V end was cut by 3 bases, the J end by 6 bases, with 8 bases between. CDR1 SGHDN and CDR2 FVKESK come from the germline V gene. The CDR3 is 12 amino acids. The CDR3 nucleotides are TGTGCCAGCAGCCAGGCAAGAAAGACCCAGTACTTC. As protein: CASSQARKTQYF.

With regard to this clonotype: This may come from a read error, since a much larger clone is one base off. The CDR3 region is CSADRESLCGLNEQFF. The CDR3, as DNA: TGCAGTGCTGACAGGGAGAGTTTGTGTGGGTTAAATGAGCAGTTCTTC. V is TRBV20-1 and J is TRBJ2-1, with TRBD1 identical over 7 bases. Trimming took 5 bases from V and 7 from J; bases not matched to a gene: 17. The CDR3 is made up of 16 amino acids. From germline, CDR1 is DFQATT and CDR2 SNEGSKA (reference sequence).

This clonotype was detected only a few times. The J gene is TRBJ2-7, the V gene TRBV27, with 9 bases that match TRBD1. The CDR3 is 14 amino acids. Germline CDR1 is MNHEY and CDR2 is SMNVEV (reference sequence). The junction had 8 bases not matched to a gene; V was cut back by 5 bases and J by 6 bases. This CDR3 reads CASSALQGAGEQYF. The CDR3 bases are TGTGCCAGCAGTGCCCTACAGGGGGCAGGCGAGCAGTACTTC.

The chain carries TRBV20-1 and TRBJ2-3; D gene ambiguous. The CDR3 is 12 residues long. Trimming took off 0 bases at V and 6 bases at J, with 7 bases between the two ends. The germline gives CDR1 DFQATT, CDR2 SNEGSKA (reference sequence). Here the CDR3 DNA reads TGCAGTGCTAGAGATCTGATGGATACGCAGTATTTT. The encoded protein is CSARDLMDTQYF.

V and J are TRBV5-6 and TRBJ2-5; D remains ambiguous. The CDR3 is made up of 13 amino acids. V was trimmed by 2 bases and J by 5 bases, leaving 10 bases between them. Germline CDR1 reads SGHDT; CDR2 reads YYEEEE. The CDR3 here is CASSLKGAETQYF. Here the CDR3 DNA reads TGTGCCAGCAGCTTAAAAGGCGCGGAGACCCAGTACTTC. The whole variable domain, filled in from reference TRBV5-6 and TRBJ2-5, reads DAGVTQSPTHLIKTRGQQVTLRCSPKSGHDTVSWYQQALGQGPQFIFQYYEEEERQRGNFPDRFSGHQFPNYSSELNVNALLLGDSALYLCASSLKGAETQYFGPGTRLLVL.

This clonotype occurred many times. The V and J genes are TRBV18 and TRBJ2-5; unclear D gene. Trimming removed 2 bases from V and 5 bases from J, with 3 bases in between. CDR1 and CDR2 from the germline V gene are KGHSH and LQKENI. CDR3 length equals 11 residues. CDR3 sequence: CASSPMETQYF. In DNA form, the CDR3 reads TGTGCCAGCTCACCAATGGAGACCCAGTACTTC.

The CDR3 is CSAKDERGSTYEQYF. DNA of the CDR3: TGCAGTGCCAAAGACGAGAGGGGGTCGACCTACGAGCAGTACTTC. The V call is TRBV20-1, the J call TRBJ2-7, with D tentatively TRBD1 (6 bases). Per the germline V gene, CDR1 is DFQATT and CDR2 is SNEGSKA (reference sequence). The ends were cut back, 6 bases at V and 2 bases at J, with 20 bases in the middle. This CDR3 has 15 residues.

This clonotype was detected only a few times. V is TRBV5-1 and J is TRBJ2-5; 7 bases fit TRBD1. The CDR3 spans 11 residues. J was trimmed by 5 bases and V by 7 bases; bases with no gene match: 2. The germline CDR1 and CDR2 sequences are SGHRS and YFSETQ. In DNA form, the CDR3 reads TGCGCCAGCGCGGACAGGGAGACCCAGTACTTC. Amino acids: CASADRETQYF.

This clonotype was recorded many times. This chain joins TRBV2 and TRBJ2-7; D is undetermined. CDR1 is SNHLY, CDR2 FYNNEI, per germline. There are 13 residues in the CDR3. The V end was cut by 9 bases, the J end by 1 base, with 13 bases between. In nucleotides, the CDR3 is TGTGCCAGTGAAGACGTTGGATCCTACGAGCAGTACTTC. Its protein is CASEDVGSYEQYF.

The chain carries TRBV6-6 and TRBJ2-7; D remains unclear. The CDR3 contains 13 residues. V was pared by 2 bases and J by 3 bases, with 8 bases between. Germline V gene data show CDR1 as MNHNY and CDR2 as SVGAGI (reference sequence). The CDR3 region is CASSYLSFYEQYF. The CDR3 DNA follows: TGTGCCAGCAGTTACCTCAGCTTCTACGAGCAGTACTTC.

J is TRBJ1-2 and V is TRBV6-2 or TRBV6-3, with D unclear. This CDR3 region has 12 residues. Trimming left V 7 bases short and J 8 bases short, with 14 bases between. Germline-derived CDR1 and CDR2 are MNHEY and SVGEGT. DNA of the CDR3: TGTGCCAGCAAGAAATCCCTGATCGGCTACACCTTC. Translating gives CASKKSLIGYTF.